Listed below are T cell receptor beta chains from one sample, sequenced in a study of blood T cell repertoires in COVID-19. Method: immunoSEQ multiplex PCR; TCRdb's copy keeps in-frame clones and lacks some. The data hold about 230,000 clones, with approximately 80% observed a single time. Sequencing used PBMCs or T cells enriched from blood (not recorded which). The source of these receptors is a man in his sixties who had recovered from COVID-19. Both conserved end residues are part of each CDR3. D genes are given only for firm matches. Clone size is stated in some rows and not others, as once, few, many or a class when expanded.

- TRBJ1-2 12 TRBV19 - CASRTSYYGYTF TGTGCCAGTCGGACATCCTATTATGGCTACACCTTC
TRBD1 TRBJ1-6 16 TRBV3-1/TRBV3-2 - CASSQEEGQGDSPLHF TGTGCCAGCAGCCAAGAAGAGGGACAGGGCGATTCACCCCTCCACTTT
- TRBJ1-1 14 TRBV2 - CASENGGGFTEAFF TGTGCCAGCGAGAACGGGGGAGGATTCACTGAAGCTTTCTTT
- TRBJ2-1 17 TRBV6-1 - CASSESGFGGQYNEQFF TGTGCCAGCAGTGAAAGCGGCTTCGGGGGGCAGTACAATGAGCAGTTCTTC
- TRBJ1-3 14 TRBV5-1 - CASSLGRAGNTIYF TGCGCCAGCAGCTTGGGACGGGCTGGAAACACCATATATTTT
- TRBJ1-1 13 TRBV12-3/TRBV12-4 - CASSRPRVGEAFF TGTGCCAGCAGTAGACCCAGGGTTGGTGAAGCTTTCTTT
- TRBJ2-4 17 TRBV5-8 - CASSFIAGRSAKNIQYF TGTGCCAGCAGCTTTATTGCGGGCAGGTCAGCCAAAAACATTCAGTACTTC
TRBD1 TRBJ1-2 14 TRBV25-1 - CASSLLTGAGGYTF TGTGCCAGCAGTCTATTGACAGGGGCTGGTGGCTACACCTTC
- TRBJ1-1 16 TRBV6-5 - CASSYSIGTQNTEAFF TGTGCCAGCAGTTACTCGATAGGGACACAGAACACTGAAGCTTTCTTT
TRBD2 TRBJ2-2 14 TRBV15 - CATRLAGDTGELFF TGTGCCACCAGACTAGCGGGGGACACCGGGGAGCTGTTTTTT
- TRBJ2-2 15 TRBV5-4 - CASSGDFGGGGELFF TGTGCCAGCAGCGGAGATTTCGGGGGTGGCGGGGAGCTGTTTTTT
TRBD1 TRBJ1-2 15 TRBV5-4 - CASSLVGQDNYGYTF TGTGCCAGCAGCTTGGTTGGACAGGATAACTATGGCTACACCTTC
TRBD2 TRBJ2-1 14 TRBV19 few CASRAGTSGSEQFF TGTGCCAGTAGGGCCGGGACTAGCGGAAGTGAGCAGTTCTTC
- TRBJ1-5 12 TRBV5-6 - CASSALGGPQHF TGTGCCAGCAGCGCCTTGGGGGGACCCCAGCATTTT
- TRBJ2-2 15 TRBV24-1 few CATSDLRQDTGELFF TGTGCCACCAGTGATTTGCGCCAGGACACCGGGGAGCTGTTTTTT
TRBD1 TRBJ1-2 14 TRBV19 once CASRPPTGGDGYTF TGTGCCAGTAGGCCACCCACAGGGGGAGATGGCTACACCTTC
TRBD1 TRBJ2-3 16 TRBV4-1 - CASSLTGTGSTDTQYF TGCGCCAGCAGCTTAACCGGGACAGGTAGCACAGATACGCAGTATTTT
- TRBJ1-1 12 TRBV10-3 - CAAGMENTEAFF TGTGCCGCAGGGATGGAGAACACTGAAGCTTTCTTT
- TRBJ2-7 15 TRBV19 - CASSPVVGRGYEQYF TGTGCCAGTAGCCCCGTGGTGGGCAGGGGCTACGAGCAGTACTTC
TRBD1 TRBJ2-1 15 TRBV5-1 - CASSPLDRSALEQFF TGCGCCAGCAGCCCTTTGGACAGGTCCGCTTTAGAGCAGTTCTTC
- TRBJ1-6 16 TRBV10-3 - CAISESTGRSNSPLHF TGTGCCATCAGTGAGTCGACCGGCAGGTCGAATTCACCCCTCCACTTT
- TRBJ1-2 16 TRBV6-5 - CASSYSGIQAGYGYTF TGTGCCAGCAGTTACTCGGGTATTCAGGCGGGCTATGGCTACACCTTC
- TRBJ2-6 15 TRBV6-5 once CASSYSRSGANVLTF TGTGCCAGCAGTTACTCGAGGTCTGGGGCCAACGTCCTGACTTTC
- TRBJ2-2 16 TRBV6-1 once CASSGSGRGNTGELFF TGTGCCAGCAGTGGGTCTGGACGGGGGAACACCGGGGAGCTGTTTTTT
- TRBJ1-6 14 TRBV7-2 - CASTLDSQNSPLHF TGTGCCAGCACCTTGGACAGCCAGAATTCACCCCTCCACTTT
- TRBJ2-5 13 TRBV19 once CASSIDADETQYF TGTGCCAGTAGTATAGATGCGGATGAGACCCAGTACTTC
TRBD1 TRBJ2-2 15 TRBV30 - CAWSYETGGGGELFF TGTGCCTGGAGTTATGAGACAGGGGGTGGCGGGGAGCTGTTTTTT
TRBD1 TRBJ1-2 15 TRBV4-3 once CASSHSGQGKSGYTF TGCGCCAGCAGCCACTCGGGACAGGGGAAGTCTGGCTACACCTTC
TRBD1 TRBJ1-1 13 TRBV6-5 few CASNPTGYAEAFF TGTGCCAGCAACCCGACAGGGTACGCTGAAGCTTTCTTT
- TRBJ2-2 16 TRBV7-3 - CASSPISGGRTGELFF TGTGCCAGCAGCCCGATTAGTGGAGGAAGAACCGGGGAGCTGTTTTTT
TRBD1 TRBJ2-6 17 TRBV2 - CASSETGGSAGANVLTF TGTGCCAGCAGTGAAACAGGGGGCTCGGCTGGGGCCAACGTCCTGACTTTC
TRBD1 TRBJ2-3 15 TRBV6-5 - CASSPRQGGTDTQYF TGTGCCAGCAGCCCCCGACAGGGGGGCACAGATACGCAGTATTTT
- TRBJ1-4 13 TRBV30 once CACDGLSGEKLFF TGTGCCTGCGACGGTCTATCGGGTGAAAAACTGTTTTTT
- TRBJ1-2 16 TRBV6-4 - CASSRPRGGKDYGYTF TGTGCCAGCAGTAGGCCCAGGGGTGGTAAGGACTATGGCTACACCTTC
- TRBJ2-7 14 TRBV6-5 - CASSPGGGAHEQYF TGTGCCAGCAGCCCCGGTGGGGGGGCCCACGAGCAGTACTTC
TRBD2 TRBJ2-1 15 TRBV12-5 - CASGSGLGHRNEQFF TGTGCTAGTGGTTCGGGACTAGGTCATCGGAATGAGCAGTTCTTC
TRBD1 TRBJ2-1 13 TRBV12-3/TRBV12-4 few CASQGQNYNEQFF TGTGCCAGCCAGGGACAGAATTACAATGAGCAGTTCTTC
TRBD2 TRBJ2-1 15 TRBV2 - CASSGLAGPRGEQFF TGTGCCAGCAGTGGACTAGCGGGCCCACGGGGTGAGCAGTTCTTC
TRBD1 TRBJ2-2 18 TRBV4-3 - CASSRSLIDRGRTGELFF TGCGCCAGCAGCCGCAGCCTTATCGACAGGGGGCGGACCGGGGAGCTGTTTTTT
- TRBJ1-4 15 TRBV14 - CASSQGTHRDEKLFF TGTGCCAGCAGCCAAGGCACCCACAGGGATGAAAAACTGTTTTTT
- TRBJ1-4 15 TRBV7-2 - CASSLAAVPNEKLFF TGTGCCAGCAGCTTAGCGGCAGTCCCTAATGAAAAACTGTTTTTT
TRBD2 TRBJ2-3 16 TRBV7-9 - CASSSGGGIRTDTQYF TGTGCCAGCAGTAGCGGGGGAGGGATTCGCACAGATACGCAGTATTTT
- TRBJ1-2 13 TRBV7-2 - CASSPTPQGGYTF TGTGCCAGCAGCCCGACACCCCAGGGGGGCTACACCTTC
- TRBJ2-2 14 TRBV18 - CASSRLPGTGELFF TGTGCCAGCTCACGACTACCGGGGACCGGGGAGCTGTTTTTT
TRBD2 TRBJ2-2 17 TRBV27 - CASRRELAGGITGELFF TGTGCCTCAAGGAGGGAACTAGCGGGGGGCATCACCGGGGAGCTGTTTTTT
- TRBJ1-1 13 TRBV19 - CASTPQGFSEAFF TGTGCCAGTACCCCACAGGGTTTTTCTGAAGCTTTCTTT
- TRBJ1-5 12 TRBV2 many CASSESFQPQHF TGTGCCAGCAGTGAATCGTTCCAGCCCCAGCATTTT
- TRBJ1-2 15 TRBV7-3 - CASSLNGGGDYGYTF TGTGCCAGCAGCCTAAACGGGGGAGGCGACTATGGCTACACCTTC
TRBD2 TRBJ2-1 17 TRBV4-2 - CASSQDSAQRGYNEQFF TGTGCCAGCAGCCAAGATAGCGCCCAGCGGGGCTACAATGAGCAGTTCTTC
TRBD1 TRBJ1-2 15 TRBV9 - CASSSTGQGWYGYTF TGTGCCAGCAGCTCCACGGGACAGGGATGGTATGGCTACACCTTC